The clone carrying this T cell receptor beta chain appeared many times. Antigen specificity is unknown. The memory fraction was CD4+CD45RO+CD25- cells. This CDR3 has 13 residues. V was cut by 5 bases and J by 4 bases, with 9 bases left in between. The germline V gene encodes CDR1 SGHTA and CDR2 FQGNSA. General study results and limits: The TCR gene usage of tumor memory CD4+ T cells clustered together with blood and lymph node memory CD4+ cells and with lymph node naive CD4+ cells.

Constant-region reverse primers amplified full-length variable regions, followed by semi-nested Nested Universal Primer A PCR. Each CDR3 protein gets one entry after TCRdb re-called the 5' RACE reads with MiXCR. The sample shows tens of thousands of distinct CDR3 sequences, roughly 28% of them seen only once. Sequencing used tumor-infiltrating memory CD4+ T cells sorted from the breast tumor. Subset described: memory CD4+ T cells, CD4+CD45RO+CD25-. J is TRBJ1-5 and V is TRBV7-2; D may be TRBD1 (5 bases). The receptor was derived from a female donor with breast cancer. CDR3 coding DNA: TGTGCCAGCAGCCAGGGTTGGAATCAGCCCCAGCATTTT. Amino acid sequence: CASSQGWNQPQHF.